What follows is one T cell receptor (beta chain) and its context. Its antigen is undetermined. Reasons for excluding patients were uncontrolled infection, other autoimmune disease, pregnancy or lactation. The germline V and J ends were trimmed by 4 bases and 4 bases, with 10 bases remaining between them. CDR3 length: 13 residues. The germline V gene encodes CDR1 SQVTM and CDR2 ANQGSEA. This entry belongs to a study of T cells in Graves' hyperthyroidism and ophthalmopathy. Study observations and caveats: The model made its ophthalmopathy prediction, and onset followed a median approximately six months later.

Amplification of TCR beta CDR3 regions used RNA as the template. With the HTBI primer set, the TCR CDR3 went through a first round of RT-PCR. TCRdb reprocessed the multiplex PCR reads with MiXCR, giving one entry per CDR3 protein. The data contain 500,000 to 600,000 distinct CDR3 sequences, 35% to 55% of them singletons. Material: peripheral blood or thyroid tissue (not recorded which). The J gene is TRBJ1-4, the V gene TRBV29-1, with D hard to call. The source of this sequence is a young woman with Graves' hyperthyroidism. Here the CDR3 reads CSVGVQHNEKLFF. The CDR3 region has the DNA TGCAGCGTTGGAGTACAGCATAATGAAAAACTGTTTTTT.